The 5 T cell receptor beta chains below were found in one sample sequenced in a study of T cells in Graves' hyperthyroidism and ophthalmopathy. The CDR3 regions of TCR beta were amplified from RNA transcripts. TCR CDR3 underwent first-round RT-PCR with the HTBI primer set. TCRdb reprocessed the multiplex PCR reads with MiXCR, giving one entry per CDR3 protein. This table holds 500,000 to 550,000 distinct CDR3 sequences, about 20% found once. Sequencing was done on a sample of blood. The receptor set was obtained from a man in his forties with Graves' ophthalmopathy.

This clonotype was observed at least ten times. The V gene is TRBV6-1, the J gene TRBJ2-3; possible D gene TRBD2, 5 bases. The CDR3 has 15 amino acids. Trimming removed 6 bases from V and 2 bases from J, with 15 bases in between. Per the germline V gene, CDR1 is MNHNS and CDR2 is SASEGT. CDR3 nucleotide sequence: TGTGCCAGCAGCGAAATTCAGCGGTTCACAGATACGCAGTATTTT. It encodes CASSEIQRFTDTQYF.

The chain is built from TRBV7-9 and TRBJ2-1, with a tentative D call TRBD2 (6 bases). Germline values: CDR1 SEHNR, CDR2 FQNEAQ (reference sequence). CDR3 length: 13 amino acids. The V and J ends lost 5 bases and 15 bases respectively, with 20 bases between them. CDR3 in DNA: TGTGCCAGCAGCCCGGGACTTCCCCTCCCGGTGTTCTTC. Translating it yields CASSPGLPLPVFF.

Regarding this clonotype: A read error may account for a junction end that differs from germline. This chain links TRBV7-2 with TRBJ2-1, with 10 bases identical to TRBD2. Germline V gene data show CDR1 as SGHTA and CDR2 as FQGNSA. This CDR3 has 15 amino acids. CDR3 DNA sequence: TGCGCCAGCAGCACGCTAGCGGGAGTTTTCAATGAGCAGTTCTTC. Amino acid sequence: CASSTLAGVFNEQFF.

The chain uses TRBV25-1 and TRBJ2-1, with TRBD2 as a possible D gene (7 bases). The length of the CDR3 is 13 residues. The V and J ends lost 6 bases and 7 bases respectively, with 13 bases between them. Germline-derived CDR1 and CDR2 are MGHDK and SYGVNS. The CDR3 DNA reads TGTGCCAGCAGAGTGGGAGGGGGGAATGAGCAGTTCTTC. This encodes CASRVGGGNEQFF.

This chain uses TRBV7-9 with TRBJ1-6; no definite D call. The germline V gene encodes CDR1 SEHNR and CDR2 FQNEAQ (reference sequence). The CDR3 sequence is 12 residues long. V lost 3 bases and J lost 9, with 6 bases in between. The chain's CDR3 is CASSFNGSPLHF. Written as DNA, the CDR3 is TGTGCCAGCAGCTTTAATGGTTCACCCCTCCACTTT.